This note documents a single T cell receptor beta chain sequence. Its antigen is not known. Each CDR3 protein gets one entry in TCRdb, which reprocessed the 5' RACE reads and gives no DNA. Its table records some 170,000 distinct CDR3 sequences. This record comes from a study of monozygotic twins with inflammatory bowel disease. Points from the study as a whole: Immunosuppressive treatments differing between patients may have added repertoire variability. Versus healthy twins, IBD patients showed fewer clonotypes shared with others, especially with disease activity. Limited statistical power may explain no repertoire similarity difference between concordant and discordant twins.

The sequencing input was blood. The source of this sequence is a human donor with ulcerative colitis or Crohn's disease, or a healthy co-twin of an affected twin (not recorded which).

CDR3 residues: CASSFIQAEETQYF. This chain joins TRBV27 and TRBJ2-5. Germline lookup yields CDR1 MNHEY and CDR2 SMNVEV (reference sequence). The CDR3 extends over 14 amino acids.